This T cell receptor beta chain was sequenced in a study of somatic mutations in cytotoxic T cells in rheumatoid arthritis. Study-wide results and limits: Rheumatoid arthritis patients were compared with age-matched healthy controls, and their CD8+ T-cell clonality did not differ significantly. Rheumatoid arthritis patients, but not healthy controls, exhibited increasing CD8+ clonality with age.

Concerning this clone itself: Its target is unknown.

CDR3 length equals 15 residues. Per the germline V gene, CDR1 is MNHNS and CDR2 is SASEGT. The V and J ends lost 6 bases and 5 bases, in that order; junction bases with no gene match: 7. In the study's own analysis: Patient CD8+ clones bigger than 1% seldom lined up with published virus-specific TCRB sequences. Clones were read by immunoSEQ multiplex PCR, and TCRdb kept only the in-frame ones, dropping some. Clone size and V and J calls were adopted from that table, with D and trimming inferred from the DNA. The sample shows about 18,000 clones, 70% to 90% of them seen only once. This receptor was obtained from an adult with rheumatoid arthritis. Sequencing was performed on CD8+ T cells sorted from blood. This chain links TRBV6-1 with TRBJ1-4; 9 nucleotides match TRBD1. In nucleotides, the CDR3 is TGTGCCAGCAGGGACAGGGGATATGGAAATGAAAAACTGTTTTTT. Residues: CASRDRGYGNEKLFF.